Given below is one T cell receptor beta chain in context. The antigen remains unidentified. The data stem from a study of cytomegalovirus exposure and HLA in healthy donors. The V and J ends lost 4 bases and 5 bases respectively, with 14 bases between them. The germline V gene has CDR1 MGHRA and CDR2 YSYEKL. CDR3 length: 14 residues. While the first cohort had 650 to 850 subjects, the donors belonged to the separate validation cohort of roughly 130 subjects. Data came from immunoSEQ multiplex PCR; TCRdb stores just in-frame clones and leaves some out. The table records 150,000 to 160,000 clones, around 84% of them present only once. Findings and caveats of the study: The TCR clusters that emerged in the first cohort tended, a later analysis found, to co-occur in the 110 or so validation repertoires. A classifier reportedly called cytomegalovirus status with high sensitivity and specificity. The study recorded over 150 TCR beta chains that were cytomegalovirus-associated.

Sequenced input: PBMCs. This clonotype was obtained from a human donor in good health. This sequence joins TRBV4-1 and TRBJ1-1; D is unclear. The CDR3 spells CASSLEVQQTEAFF. Written as DNA, the CDR3 is TGCGCCAGCAGCCTGGAGGTTCAGCAGACTGAAGCTTTCTTT.